This T cell receptor (beta chain) was obtained from a study of blood T cell repertoires in COVID-19. V shed 2 bases and J 6 bases; nucleotides not matched to a gene: 4. The CDR3 consists of 15 residues. Original data processing: Reference gene primer amplification gave nucleated cell count estimates. Clones were sequenced by immunoSEQ multiplex PCR, and TCRdb holds only the in-frame ones, with some missing. Clonal size and the V and J genes are those of that table, whereas D and trimming came from the DNA. The profile shows about 260,000 clones, around four fifths of them singletons. This clone was recorded a few times.

The source is a man in his 60s with acute or convalescent COVID-19. The sequencing sample was made of peripheral blood. The chain is built from TRBV6-7 and TRBJ1-5; 10 bases align to TRBD1. TRBV6-7 is an open reading frame, and its role is uncertain. The CDR3 sequence: CASSYPDRGGQPQHF. CDR3 DNA: TGTGCCAGCAGTTACCCGGACAGGGGGGGTCAGCCCCAGCATTTT.